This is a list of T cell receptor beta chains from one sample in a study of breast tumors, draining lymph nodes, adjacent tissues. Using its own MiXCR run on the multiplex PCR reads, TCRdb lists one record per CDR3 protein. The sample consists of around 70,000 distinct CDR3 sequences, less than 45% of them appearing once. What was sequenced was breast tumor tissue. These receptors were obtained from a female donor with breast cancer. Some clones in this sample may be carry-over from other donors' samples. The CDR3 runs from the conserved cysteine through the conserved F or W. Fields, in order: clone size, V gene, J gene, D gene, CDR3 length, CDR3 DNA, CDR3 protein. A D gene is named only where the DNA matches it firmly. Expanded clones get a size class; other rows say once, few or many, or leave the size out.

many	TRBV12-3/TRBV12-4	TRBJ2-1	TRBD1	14	TGTGCCAGCACTCCGGGACAGGGAGACAATGAGCAGTTCTTC	CASTPGQGDNEQFF
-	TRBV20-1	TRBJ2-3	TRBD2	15	TGCAGTGCTACCCTAGCGGGAGGGCGTATAGATACGCAGTATTTT	CSATLAGGRIDTQYF
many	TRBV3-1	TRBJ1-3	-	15	TGTGCCAGCAGCGTACACGTTCCCTCTGGAAACACCATATATTTT	CASSVHVPSGNTIYF
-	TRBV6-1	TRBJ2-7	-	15	TGTGCCAGCAGTCAACCGGGACGTGCTTCCTACGAGCAGTACTTC	CASSQPGRASYEQYF
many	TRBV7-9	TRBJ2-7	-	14	TGTGCCAGCAGTCCTCCTGGGGCTAGGGACGAGCAGTACTTC	CASSPPGARDEQYF
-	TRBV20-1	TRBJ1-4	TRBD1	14	TGCAGTGCTAGAGGCAACAGGGGGCGTGAAAAACTGTTTTTT	CSARGNRGREKLFF
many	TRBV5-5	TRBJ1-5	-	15	TGTGCCAGCAGCTTGGTCGCAGGCCTCAATCAGCCCCAGCATTTT	CASSLVAGLNQPQHF
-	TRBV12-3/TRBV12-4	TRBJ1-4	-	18	TGTGCCAGCAGTTCCCGGATGGGGGATTTTGAAACTAATGAAAAACTGTTTTTT	CASSSRMGDFETNEKLFF
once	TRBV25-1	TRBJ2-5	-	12	TGTGCCAGCAGTGCCGGCAATCAGCCCCAGTACTTC	CASSAGNQPQYF
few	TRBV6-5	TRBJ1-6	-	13	TGTGCCGGCAGTGGAGGGGTGTATTCACCCCTCCACTTT	CAGSGGVYSPLHF
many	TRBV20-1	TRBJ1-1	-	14	TGCAGTGCTAGAGAACCACAGGGAAACACTGAAGCTTTCTTT	CSAREPQGNTEAFF
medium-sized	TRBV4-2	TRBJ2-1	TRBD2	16	TGTGCCAGCAGCCAGAGGGAGCGGGGGCACTACAATGAGCAGTTCTTC	CASSQRERGHYNEQFF
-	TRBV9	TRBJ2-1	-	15	TGTGCCAGCAGCTTAACTAAGACGGAACGGAATGAGCAGTTCTTC	CASSLTKTERNEQFF
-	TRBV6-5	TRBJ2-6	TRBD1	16	TGTGCCAGCGGTACAGGGGGAACCTCTGGGGCCAACGTCCTGACTTTC	CASGTGGTSGANVLTF
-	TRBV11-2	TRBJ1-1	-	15	TGTGCCAGCAGCTTAGATTCGTCCAGGGGCACTGAAGCTTTCTTT	CASSLDSSRGTEAFF
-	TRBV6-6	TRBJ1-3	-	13	TGTGCCAGCATTCGGGGAACTGGAAACACCATATATTTT	CASIRGTGNTIYF
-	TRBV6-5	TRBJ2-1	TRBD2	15	TGTGCCAGCAGTTGGGGACTAGCGGGAGAGAATGAGCAGTTCTTC	CASSWGLAGENEQFF
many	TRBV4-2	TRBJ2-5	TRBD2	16	TGTGCCAGCAGCCAGAGGGGCGGGAGAACCCAAGAGACCCAGTACTTC	CASSQRGGRTQETQYF
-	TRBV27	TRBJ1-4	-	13	TGTGCCAGCAGTTTATCAGGGGGAGGAAAACTGTTTTTT	CASSLSGGGKLFF
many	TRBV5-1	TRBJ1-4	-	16	TGCGCCAGCAGCCTGGGAGGGGGACCAACTAATGAAAAACTGTTTTTT	CASSLGGGPTNEKLFF
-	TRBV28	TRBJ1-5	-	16	TGTGCCAGCAGTTTGCGGGGGCGCGTGTTCGGGCAGCCCCAGCATTTT	CASSLRGRVFGQPQHF
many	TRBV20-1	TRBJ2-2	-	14	TGCAGTGCTAGTTACGACAGCCTCACCGGGGAGCTGTTTTTT	CSASYDSLTGELFF
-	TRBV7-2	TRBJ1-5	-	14	TGTGCCAGCAGCCTCCGAGGGGTTGAGCAGCCCCAGCATTTT	CASSLRGVEQPQHF
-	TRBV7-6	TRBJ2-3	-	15	TGTGCCAGCAGCTTATTTGGGGCCAGCACAGATACGCAGTATTTT	CASSLFGASTDTQYF
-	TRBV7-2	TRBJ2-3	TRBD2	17	TGTGCCAGCAGCTTTGGGCTAGCGGGAGCAAGCACAGATCCGCAGTATTTT	CASSFGLAGASTDPQYF
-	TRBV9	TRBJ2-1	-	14	TGTGCCAGCAGCTTCCGGACGGTATTCAATGAGCAGTCCTTC	CASSFRTVFNEQSF
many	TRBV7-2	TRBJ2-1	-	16	TGTGCCAGCAGCTTAGCTAGGCTAACTACCTACAATGAGCAGTTCTTC	CASSLARLTTYNEQFF
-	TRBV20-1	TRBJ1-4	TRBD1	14	TGCAGTGCAGAGCCGGGACAGGGGGACGAAAAACTGTTTTTT	CSAEPGQGDEKLFF